This TCR beta chain was recorded in a study of cytomegalovirus exposure and HLA in healthy donors. A note on this clone: The junction does not match germline at one end; this may be a read error.

Clones were sequenced by immunoSEQ multiplex PCR, and TCRdb holds only the in-frame ones, with some missing. The data contain over 150,000 clones, 75% to 90% of them singletons. CDR1 SEHNR and CDR2 FQNEAQ come from the germline V gene (reference sequence). CDR3 length: 16 residues. Specimen: PBMCs. The V gene is TRBV7-9, the J gene TRBJ1-4, with 9 bases fitting TRBD1. This TCR was sampled from a woman under 30 in good health and CMV-seronegative. This chain's CDR3 is CASSLATGGAKEKLFF. CDR3 DNA sequence: TGTGCCAGCAGCTTAGCAACAGGGGGCGCTAAAGAAAAACTGTTTTTT.